One sample yielded the 3 T cell receptor beta chains listed below, sequenced in a study of T cells in Graves' hyperthyroidism and ophthalmopathy. The TCR beta CDR3 regions underwent amplification using RNA transcripts as the source. The HTBI primer set was used in a first-round RT-PCR of the TCR CDR3. TCRdb processed the multiplex PCR reads anew with MiXCR; each CDR3 protein has one entry. The sample contains 500,000 to 650,000 distinct CDR3 sequences, 20% of which appear only once. The sequencing input was blood. The receptors here all came from a man in his forties with Graves' ophthalmopathy.

This clonotype was detected ten times or more. This rearrangement joins TRBV11-2 to TRBJ1-1; 7 bases are shared with TRBD1. Germline trimming cut 5 bases from V and 1 base from J; bases unmatched to any gene: 4. The CDR3 totals 14 residues. Germline V gives CDR1 SGHAT, CDR2 FQNNGV. The CDR3 reads CASSAGQANTEAFF. In nucleotides, the CDR3 is TGTGCCAGCAGCGCAGGACAGGCGAACACTGAAGCTTTCTTT.

The genes are TRBV20-1 and TRBJ1-6; TRBD1 matches 8 bases. The ends lost 3 bases at V and 8 bases at J; junction bases unmatched: 6. Looked up from germline, CDR1 is DFQATT and CDR2 is SNEGSKA (reference sequence). This CDR3 has 14 residues. CDR3 nucleotide sequence: TGCAGTGCTAGGGTCCAGGGGGCATATTCACCCCTCCACTTT. Protein: CSARVQGAYSPLHF.

The chain carries TRBV12-5 and TRBJ2-5; the match to TRBD2 covers 10 bases. The CDR3 has 14 residues. V trimming: 1 base; J trimming: 4 bases; junction bases outside the gene matches: 0. Germline-derived CDR1 and CDR2 are LGHNT and FRNRAP. The DNA for the CDR3 is TGTGCTAGTGGTTTGGGACTAGCGGGAGAGACCCAGTACTTC. This encodes CASGLGLAGETQYF.